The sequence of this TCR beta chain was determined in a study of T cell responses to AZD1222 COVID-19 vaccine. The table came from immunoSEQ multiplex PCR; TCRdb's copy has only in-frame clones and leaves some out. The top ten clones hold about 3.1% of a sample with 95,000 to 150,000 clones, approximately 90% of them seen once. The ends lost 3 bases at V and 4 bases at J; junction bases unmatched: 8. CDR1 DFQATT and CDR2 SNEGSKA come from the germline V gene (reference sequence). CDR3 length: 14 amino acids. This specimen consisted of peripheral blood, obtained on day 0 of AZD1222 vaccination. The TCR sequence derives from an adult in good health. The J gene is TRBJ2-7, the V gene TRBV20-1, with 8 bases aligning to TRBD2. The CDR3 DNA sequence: TGCAGTGCTAGTAGTCTAGCGGGTTCATACGAGCAGTACTTC. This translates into CSASSLAGSYEQYF.